Below, one T cell receptor beta chain is given with its context. Its matching antigen is unknown. The total RNA that was extracted per sample amounted to at least 5 micrograms. These data originate in a study of blood T cells in healthy people across ages. Points from the study as a whole: TCR beta diversity per million T cells fell roughly linearly with age. Nothing was known about donor CMV status, and this possibly confounded expanded clonotype changes.

The CDR3 totals 12 residues. The germline gives CDR1 ENHRY, CDR2 SYGVKD. Next came a second PCR, run for roughly 6 to 11 cycles, which used a sample-barcoded 5' primer along with a J-beta primer mix. With 12 random nucleotides, a template-switch adaptor tagged each individual cDNA molecule. TCRdb used MiXCR to reprocess the 5' RACE reads, holding one entry per CDR3 protein. The table records roughly 800,000 distinct CDR3 sequences, approximately 53% of them present only once. The clonotype comes from a man older than 75 in good health. Sequencing input: blood. V gene TRBV10-3 combines with J gene TRBJ2-1; D is uncertain. The J call may be in error: the DNA end matches TRBJ2-7 better. CDR3 region: CATQTERYEQYF. In nucleotides, the CDR3 is TGTGCCACCCAGACGGAAAGATACGAGCAGTACTTC.